The T cell receptor (beta chain) described here comes from a study of blood T cell repertoires in COVID-19. In the source study's methods: For nucleated cells, counts were estimated from reference gene primer amplification. Produced via immunoSEQ multiplex PCR; TCRdb's table is partial and in-frame only. The V and J calls and clone size are taken from that table; D and trimming were inferred from the DNA. The profile shows roughly 110,000 clones, 65% to 85% of them singletons. There are 14 residues in the CDR3. Per the germline V gene, CDR1 is KGHSH and CDR2 is LQKENI. V dropped 6 bases and J dropped 8; count of bases not matched to a gene: 7. This clone turned up a few times.

Sequencing input: peripheral blood. This clonotype was obtained from a woman between 65 and 79 years old with acute or convalescent COVID-19. The chain links TRBV18 to TRBJ2-4; 10 bases line up with TRBD1. The CDR3 region has the DNA TGTGCCAGCTCCCAGACAGGGGGCAGGGACATTCAGTACTTC. Its protein is CASSQTGGRDIQYF.